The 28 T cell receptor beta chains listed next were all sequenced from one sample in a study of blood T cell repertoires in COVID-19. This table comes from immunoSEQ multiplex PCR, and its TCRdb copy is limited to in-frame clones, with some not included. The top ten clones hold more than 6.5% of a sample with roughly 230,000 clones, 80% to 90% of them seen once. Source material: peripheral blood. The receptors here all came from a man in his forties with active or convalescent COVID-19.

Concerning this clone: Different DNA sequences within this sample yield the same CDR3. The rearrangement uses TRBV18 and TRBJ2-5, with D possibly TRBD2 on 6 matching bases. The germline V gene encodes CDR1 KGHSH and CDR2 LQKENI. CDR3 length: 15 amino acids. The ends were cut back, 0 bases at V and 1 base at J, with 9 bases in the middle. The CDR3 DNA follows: TGTGCCAGCTCACCACCTAACGGGGGCCAAGAGACCCAGTACTTC. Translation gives CASSPPNGGQETQYF.

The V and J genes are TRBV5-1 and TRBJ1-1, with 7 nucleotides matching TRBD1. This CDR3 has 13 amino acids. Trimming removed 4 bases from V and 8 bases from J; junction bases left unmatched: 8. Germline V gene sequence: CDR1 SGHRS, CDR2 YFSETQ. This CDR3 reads CASSDGQEEEAFF. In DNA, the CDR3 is TGCGCCAGCAGCGACGGACAGGAAGAAGAAGCTTTCTTT.

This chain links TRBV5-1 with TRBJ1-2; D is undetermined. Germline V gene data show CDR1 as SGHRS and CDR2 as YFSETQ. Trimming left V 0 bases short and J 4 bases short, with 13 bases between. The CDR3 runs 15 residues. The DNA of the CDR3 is TGCGCCAGCAGCTTGGAGTCATACCAACTCTATGGCTACACCTTC. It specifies CASSLESYQLYGYTF.

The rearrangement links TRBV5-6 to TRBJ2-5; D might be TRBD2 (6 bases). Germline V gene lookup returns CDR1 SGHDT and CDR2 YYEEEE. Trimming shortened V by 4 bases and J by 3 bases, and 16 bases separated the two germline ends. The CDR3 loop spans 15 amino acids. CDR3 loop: CASSLTSGSKETQYF. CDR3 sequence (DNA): TGTGCCAGCAGCCTAACATCCGGGAGCAAAGAGACCCAGTACTTC.

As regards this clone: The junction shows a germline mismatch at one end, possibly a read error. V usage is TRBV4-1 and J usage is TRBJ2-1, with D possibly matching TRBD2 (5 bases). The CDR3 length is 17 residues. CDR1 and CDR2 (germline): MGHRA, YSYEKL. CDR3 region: CASSQDGGRSSHNEQFF. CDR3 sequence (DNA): TGCGCCAGCAGCCAAGATGGAGGAAGGTCCTCCCACAATGAGCAGTTCTTC.

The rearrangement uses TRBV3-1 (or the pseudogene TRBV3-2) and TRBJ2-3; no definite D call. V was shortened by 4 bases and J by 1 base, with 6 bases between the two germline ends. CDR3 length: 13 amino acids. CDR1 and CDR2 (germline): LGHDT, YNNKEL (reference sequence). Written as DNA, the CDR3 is TGTGCCAGCAGCCCCACAGGCACAGATACGCAGTATTTT. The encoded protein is CASSPTGTDTQYF.

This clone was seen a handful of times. The CDR3 is CASSRQGLYEQYF. CDR3 DNA: TGTGCCAGCAGTCGACAGGGGCTCTACGAGCAGTACTTC. The chain joins TRBV6-5 to TRBJ2-7, with TRBD1 identical over 8 bases. The CDR3 length is 13 residues. Germline trimming cut 5 bases from V and 3 bases from J; bases unmatched to any gene: 3. The V gene's germline CDR1 is MNHEY and CDR2 SVGAGI.

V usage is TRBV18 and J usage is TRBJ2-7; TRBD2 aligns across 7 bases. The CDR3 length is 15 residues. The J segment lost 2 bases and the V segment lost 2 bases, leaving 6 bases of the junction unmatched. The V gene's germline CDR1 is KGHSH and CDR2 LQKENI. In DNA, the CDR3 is TGTGCCAGCTCACCAGCGGGGGTAGGGGCCTACGAGCAGTACTTC. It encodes CASSPAGVGAYEQYF.

The CDR3 DNA sequence: TGCAGTGCTAGTACAACAGGGTACAATGAGCAGTTCTTC. Its protein product is CSASTTGYNEQFF. The chain employs TRBV20-1 and TRBJ2-1; a possible D gene is TRBD1 (6 bases). V lost 3 bases to trimming and J lost 4 bases, with 10 bases between them. Looked up from germline, CDR1 is DFQATT and CDR2 is SNEGSKA (reference sequence). The CDR3 loop spans 13 amino acids.

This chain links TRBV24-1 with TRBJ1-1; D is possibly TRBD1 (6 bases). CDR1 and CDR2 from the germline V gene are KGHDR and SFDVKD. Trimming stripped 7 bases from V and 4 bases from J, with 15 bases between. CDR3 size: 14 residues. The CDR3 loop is CATRPEGGSTEAFF. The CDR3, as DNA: TGTGCCACCAGACCAGAGGGGGGGAGCACTGAAGCTTTCTTT.

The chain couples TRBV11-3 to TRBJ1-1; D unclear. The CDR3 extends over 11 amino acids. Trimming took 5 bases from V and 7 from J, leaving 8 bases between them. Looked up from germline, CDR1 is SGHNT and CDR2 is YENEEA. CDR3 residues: CASSPGFEAFF. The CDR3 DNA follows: TGTGCCAGCAGCCCGGGATTTGAAGCTTTCTTT.

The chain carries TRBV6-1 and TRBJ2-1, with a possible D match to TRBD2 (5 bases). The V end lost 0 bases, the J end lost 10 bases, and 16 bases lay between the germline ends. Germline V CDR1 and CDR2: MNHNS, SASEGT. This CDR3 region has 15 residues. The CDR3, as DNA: TGTGCCAGCAGTGAAGCGGCGGCGGGCCGACCAGAGCAGTTCTTC. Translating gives CASSEAAAGRPEQFF.

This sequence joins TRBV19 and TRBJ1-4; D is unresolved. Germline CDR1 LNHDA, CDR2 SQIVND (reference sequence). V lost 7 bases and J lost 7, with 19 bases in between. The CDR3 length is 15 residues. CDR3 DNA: TGTGCCAGTACCTCCCGAGGCAGTGTTGGTGAAAAACTGTTTTTT. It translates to CASTSRGSVGEKLFF.

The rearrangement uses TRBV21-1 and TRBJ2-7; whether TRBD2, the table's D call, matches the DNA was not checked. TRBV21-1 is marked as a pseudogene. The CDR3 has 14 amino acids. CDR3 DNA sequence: TGTGCCAGCAGCACCCCGACTACCATCTACGAGCAGTACTTC. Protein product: CASSTPTTIYEQYF.

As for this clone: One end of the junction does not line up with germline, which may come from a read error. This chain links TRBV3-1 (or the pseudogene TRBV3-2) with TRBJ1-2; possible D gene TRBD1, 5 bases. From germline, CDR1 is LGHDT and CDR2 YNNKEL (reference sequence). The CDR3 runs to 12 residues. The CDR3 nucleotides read TGTGCCAGTAGCCAGGGAGAATATGGCTACACCTTC. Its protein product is CASSQGEYGYTF.

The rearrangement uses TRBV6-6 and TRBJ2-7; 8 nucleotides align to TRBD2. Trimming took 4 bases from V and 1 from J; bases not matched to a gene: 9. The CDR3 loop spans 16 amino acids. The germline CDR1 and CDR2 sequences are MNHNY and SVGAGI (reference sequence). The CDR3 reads CASSSPLLAGSYEQYF. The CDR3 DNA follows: TGTGCCAGCAGTTCTCCCTTGCTAGCGGGTTCCTACGAGCAGTACTTC.

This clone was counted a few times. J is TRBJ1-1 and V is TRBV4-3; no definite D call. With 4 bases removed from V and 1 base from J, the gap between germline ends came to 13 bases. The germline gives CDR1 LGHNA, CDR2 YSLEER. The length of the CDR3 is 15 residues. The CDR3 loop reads CASSPWGGANTEAFF. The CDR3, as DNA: TGCGCCAGCAGCCCCTGGGGAGGAGCGAACACTGAAGCTTTCTTT.

The CDR3 nucleotides read TGTGCCAGCAGCTACAGGGATAACTATGGCTACACCTTC. Translated, it gives CASSYRDNYGYTF. The chain employs TRBV5-6 and TRBJ1-2; perhaps TRBD1 as D (6 bases). Germline assignment: CDR1 SGHDT and CDR2 YYEEEE. This CDR3 is built from 13 residues. The V end was cut by 3 bases, the J end by 1 base, with 7 bases between.

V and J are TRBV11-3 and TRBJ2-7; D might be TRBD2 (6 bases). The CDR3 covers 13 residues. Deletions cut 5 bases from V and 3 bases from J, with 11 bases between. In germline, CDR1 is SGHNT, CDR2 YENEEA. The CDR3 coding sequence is TGTGCCAGCAGCCCGGCCGGGGGCTACGAGCAGTACTTC. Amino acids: CASSPAGGYEQYF.

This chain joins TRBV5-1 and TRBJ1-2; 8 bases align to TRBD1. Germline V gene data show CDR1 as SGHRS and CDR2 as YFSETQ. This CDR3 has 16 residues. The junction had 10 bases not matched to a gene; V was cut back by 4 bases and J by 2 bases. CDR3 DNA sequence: TGCGCCAGCAGCCCAACCCCGACAGGGGACAACTATGGCTACACCTTC. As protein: CASSPTPTGDNYGYTF.

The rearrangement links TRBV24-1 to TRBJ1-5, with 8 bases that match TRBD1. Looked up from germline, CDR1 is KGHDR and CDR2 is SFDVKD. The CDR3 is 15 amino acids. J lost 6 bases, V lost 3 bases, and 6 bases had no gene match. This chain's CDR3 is CATSDTTGESQPQHF. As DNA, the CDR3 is TGTGCCACCAGTGATACGACAGGGGAAAGTCAGCCCCAGCATTTT.

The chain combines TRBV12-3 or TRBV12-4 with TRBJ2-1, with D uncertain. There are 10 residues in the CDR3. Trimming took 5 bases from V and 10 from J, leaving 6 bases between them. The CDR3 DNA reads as TGTGCCAGCAGTCAGACAGAGCAGTTCTTC. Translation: CASSQTEQFF.

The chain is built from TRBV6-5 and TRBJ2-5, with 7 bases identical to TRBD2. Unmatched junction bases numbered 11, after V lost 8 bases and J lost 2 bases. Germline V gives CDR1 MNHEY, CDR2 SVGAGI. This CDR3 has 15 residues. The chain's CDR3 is CASSNLGRGQETQYF. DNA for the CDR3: TGTGCCAGCTCCAACTTAGGGAGGGGACAAGAGACCCAGTACTTC.

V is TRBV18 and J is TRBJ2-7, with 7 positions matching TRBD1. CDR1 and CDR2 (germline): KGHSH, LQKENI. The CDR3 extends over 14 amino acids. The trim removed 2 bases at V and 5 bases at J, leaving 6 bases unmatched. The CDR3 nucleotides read TGTGCCAGCTCACCAGAGACAGGGTTGGACGAGCAGTACTTC. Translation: CASSPETGLDEQYF.

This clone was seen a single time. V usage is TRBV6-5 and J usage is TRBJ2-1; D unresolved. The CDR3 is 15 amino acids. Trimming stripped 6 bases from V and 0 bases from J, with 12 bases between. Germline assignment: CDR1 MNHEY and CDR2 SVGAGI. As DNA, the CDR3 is TGTGCCAGCAGCCAACAGCCAAGCTCCTACAATGAGCAGTTCTTC. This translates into CASSQQPSSYNEQFF.

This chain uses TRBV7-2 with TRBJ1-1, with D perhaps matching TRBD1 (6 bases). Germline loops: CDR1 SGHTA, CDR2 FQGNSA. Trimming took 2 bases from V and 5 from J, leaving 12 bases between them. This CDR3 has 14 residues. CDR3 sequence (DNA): TGTGCCAGCAGCTTACGGGGGGCCAGTACTGAAGCTTTCTTT. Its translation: CASSLRGASTEAFF. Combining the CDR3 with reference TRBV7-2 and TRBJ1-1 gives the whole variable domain GAGVSQSPSNKVTEKGKDVELRCDPISGHTALYWYRQSLGQGLEFLIYFQGNSAPDKSGLPSDRFSAERTGGSVSTLTIQRTQQEDSAVYLCASSLRGASTEAFFGQGTRLTVV.

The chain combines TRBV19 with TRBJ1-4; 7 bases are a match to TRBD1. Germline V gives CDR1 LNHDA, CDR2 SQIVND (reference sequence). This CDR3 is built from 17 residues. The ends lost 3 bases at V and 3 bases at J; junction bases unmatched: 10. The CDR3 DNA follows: TGTGCCAGTAGTATCCCCCTCCGGACAGGTCCTAATGAAAAACTGTTTTTT. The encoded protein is CASSIPLRTGPNEKLFF.

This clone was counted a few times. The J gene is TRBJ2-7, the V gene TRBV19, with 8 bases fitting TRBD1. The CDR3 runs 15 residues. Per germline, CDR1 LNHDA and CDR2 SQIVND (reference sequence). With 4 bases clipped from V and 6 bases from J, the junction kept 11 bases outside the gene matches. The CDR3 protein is CASSSLGQVIGEQYF. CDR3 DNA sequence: TGTGCCAGTAGTAGCTTGGGACAGGTAATCGGCGAGCAGTACTTC.